This TCR beta chain is drawn from a study of cytomegalovirus exposure and HLA in healthy donors. Overall study context: An early data release held tens of millions of unique TCRs from HLA-typed donors.

Donors had nominal health at sampling but likely had unrecorded immune exposures. The CDR3 spans 18 residues. Per germline, CDR1 SEHNR and CDR2 FQNEAQ (reference sequence). Notes on this clone: What it binds is not known. A junction boundary mismatches the germline segment, possibly from a read error.

Vbeta (60) and Jbeta (13) primers were used in the PCR. TCRdb's table, derived via immunoSEQ multiplex PCR, lists solely in-frame clones and lacks some. The data hold around 230,000 clones, with roughly 78% observed a single time. Overall study results and limits: Later findings reportedly placed an Asian-associated ancestry cluster below the roughly 700-donor mean for N-insertions. Among immune exposure information, only CMV serostatus was available.

The chain recombines TRBV7-9 with TRBJ1-4, with 8 bases matching TRBD1. The specimen was PBMCs. The sequence was collected from a boy aged 5-17 years in good health and CMV-seronegative. The CDR3: CSSSLALLRQGKGEKLFF. The CDR3 DNA reads as TGTTCCAGCAGCTTAGCCCTACTAAGACAGGGGAAGGGAGAAAAACTGTTTTTT.